This passage covers 2 T cell receptor beta chains from one sample sequenced in a study of shared clonotypes between healthy human individuals. Generated by immunoSEQ multiplex PCR, the TCRdb table keeps only in-frame clones and is missing some. The sample carries about 680,000 clones, about 90% recorded once. In the naive CD8 group, cells lacked CD45RO and were positively selected for CCR7, so terminally differentiated effector memory CD45RA+ cells were left out. Material for sequencing was naive CD8+ T cells sorted from blood. The receptors here all came from a man under 40 in good health.

The chain carries TRBV15 and TRBJ2-7; D is ambiguous. The V gene's germline CDR1 is LNHNV and CDR2 YYDKDF (reference sequence). The ends were cut back, 0 bases at V and 2 bases at J, with 11 bases in the middle. This CDR3 has 15 amino acids. Written as DNA, the CDR3 is TGTGCCACCAGCAGAGATCTGGGAAAAACCTACGAGCAGTACTTC. Protein: CATSRDLGKTYEQYF.

This clone was seen once. The chain couples TRBV27 to TRBJ2-3, with 9 bases matching TRBD1. Germline loops: CDR1 MNHEY, CDR2 SMNVEV (reference sequence). Trimming took 6 bases from V and 4 from J; bases not matched to a gene: 8. The CDR3 is made up of 15 amino acids. CDR3 sequence (DNA): TGTGCCAGCAGCTCTCGACAGGGGGTGGCAGATACGCAGTATTTT. Amino acid sequence: CASSSRQGVADTQYF.